This entry lists 8 T cell receptor beta chains sequenced from one sample in a study of T-cell memory formation after mild COVID-19 (dated by TCRdb to the early 2020s). The library was prepared using 5' RACE. Sequencing was carried out with an Illumina NovaSeq 6000. TCRdb reran the public reads through fastp at Q25 and MiXCR, keeping productive beta chains. CDR3 protein duplicates are merged, each entry listing the most common genes and DNA. Across this sample there are roughly 130,000 distinct CDR3 sequences, with about a sixth seen only once. The biggest ten clones account for 4.5% to 6.5% of the sample. Sample: PBMCs or a T cell subset sorted from them (not recorded which). Every receptor here comes from a man aged 18 to 29 who had mild COVID-19 (a few samples of this study predate the infection). The sample titles of this study are shuffled in the database, so cell type and time point are left out; the donor was told from shared clones.

In its sample, this clonotype was seen a few times. The V call is TRBV3-1, the J call TRBJ1-1; D not resolved. The CDR3 sequence is 15 residues long. V was trimmed by 2 bases and J by 1 base, leaving 11 bases between them. Per germline, CDR1 LGHDT and CDR2 YNNKEL (reference sequence). The CDR3 spells CASSQLPMGNTEAFF. CDR3 DNA: TGTGCCAGCAGCCAACTCCCAATGGGGAACACTGAAGCTTTCTTT.

The gene calls are TRBV12-3 or TRBV12-4 and TRBJ1-3; no definite D call. This CDR3 has 13 residues. Trimming took 1 base from V and 0 from J, leaving 1 base between them. The CDR3 reads CASSLVSGNTIYF. CDR3 DNA sequence: TGTGCCAGCAGTTTAGTCTCTGGAAACACCATATATTTT.

J is TRBJ1-1 and V is TRBV4-3; D not certain. From germline, CDR1 is LGHNA and CDR2 YSLEER. The CDR3 is 15 amino acids. V was trimmed by 1 base and J by 4 bases, leaving 13 bases between them. CDR3 coding DNA: TGCGCCAGCAGCCAAGGAGACCGGGAGGTCACTGAAGCTTTCTTT. As protein: CASSQGDREVTEAFF.

Ten or more counts support this clonotype. J is TRBJ2-5 and V is TRBV19; D gene unclear. Trimming stripped 5 bases from V and 2 bases from J, with 9 bases between. The CDR3 contains 13 residues. The germline V gene encodes CDR1 LNHDA and CDR2 SQIVND (reference sequence). CDR3: CASSFGTQETQYF. CDR3 DNA sequence: TGTGCCAGTAGTTTCGGCACACAAGAGACCCAGTACTTC.

The chain employs TRBV4-1 and TRBJ2-5, with D maybe TRBD2 (6 bases). The V gene's germline CDR1 is MGHRA and CDR2 YSYEKL. The V end was cut by 2 bases, the J end by 5 bases, with 15 bases between. The CDR3 has 15 residues. The CDR3: CASSQNGGARETQYF. The CDR3 DNA reads as TGCGCCAGCAGCCAAAACGGCGGGGCCCGCGAGACCCAGTACTTC.

This clonotype has more than one count but fewer than ten. The chain is built from TRBV12-3 or TRBV12-4 and TRBJ1-4; D is uncertain. V gave up 0 bases and J gave up 10 bases, with 9 bases separating them. The CDR3 has 13 amino acids. The CDR3 sequence: CASSLAPVLKLFF. The CDR3 DNA is TGTGCCAGCAGTTTAGCGCCCGTTCTAAAACTGTTTTTT.

J is TRBJ2-5 and V is TRBV7-2, with 12 positions matching TRBD2. V shed 4 bases, J shed 7 bases, and the junction held 10 bases outside the gene matches. CDR1 SGHTA and CDR2 FQGNSA come from the germline V gene. This CDR3 has 16 amino acids. The CDR3 is CASSSSLAGGPRTQYF. The DNA of the CDR3 is TGTGCCAGCAGCTCCTCTCTAGCGGGGGGGCCGCGGACCCAGTACTTC.

This clonotype was seen only a few times. Sequence at one end of the junction differs from germline and may be a read error. The chain couples TRBV6-2 or TRBV6-3 to TRBJ2-1; TRBD2 might be the D (6 bases). Germline CDR1 and CDR2: MNHEY and SVGEGT. This CDR3 region has 13 residues. The CDR3 protein is CASRTTSYDEQFF. The CDR3 region has the DNA TGTGCCAGCAGAACTACTAGCTACGATGAGCAGTTCTTC.